These 2 T cell receptor beta chains were sequenced from one sample in a study of cytomegalovirus exposure and HLA in healthy donors. The PCR made use of 60 Vbeta and 13 Jbeta primers. The table came from immunoSEQ multiplex PCR; TCRdb's copy has only in-frame clones and leaves some out. The data hold over 110,000 clones, with around 82% observed a single time. Source material: PBMCs. These receptors were collected from a female donor in good health and CMV-seronegative.

V is TRBV7-2 and J is TRBJ1-6; possibly TRBD1 for D (6 bases). The CDR3 extends over 14 amino acids. The germline CDR1 and CDR2 sequences are SGHTA and FQGNSA. With 5 bases removed from V and 7 bases from J, the gap between germline ends came to 12 bases. The CDR3 is CASSAGAGNSPLHF. The DNA of the CDR3 is TGTGCCAGCAGCGCAGGGGCTGGGAATTCACCCCTCCACTTT.

V gene TRBV2 combines with J gene TRBJ2-3, with 8 bases matching TRBD2. The CDR3 has 15 residues. Germline CDR1 is SNHLY and CDR2 is FYNNEI. The V segment lost 7 bases and the J segment 6 bases; nucleotides outside the gene matches: 12. The CDR3 loop is CASTPRTPGGDTQYF. For the CDR3, the DNA is TGTGCCAGCACCCCAAGGACACCGGGGGGGGATACGCAGTATTTT.